These 5 T cell receptor beta chains originate from one sample sequenced in a study of T cell repertoires in cytomegalovirus infection. TCRdb reanalysed the reads using MiXCR and keeps one entry per CDR3 protein. The sample has around 550,000 distinct CDR3 sequences; about 30% are singletons. Sequencing was carried out using PBMCs. These receptors were collected from a human donor in good health (CMV status not recorded). Some clones in this sample may be carry-over from other donors' samples.

The rearrangement uses TRBV4-1 and TRBJ2-7; 10 bases are a match to TRBD1. CDR3 length equals 15 residues. Germline values: CDR1 MGHRA, CDR2 YSYEKL. The V segment lost 0 bases and the J segment 7 bases; nucleotides outside the gene matches: 6. The CDR3 sequence: CASSQEGQGVREQYF. The CDR3 DNA is TGCGCCAGCAGCCAAGAAGGACAGGGGGTAAGGGAGCAGTACTTC.

The chain carries TRBV7-2 and TRBJ2-1; the D gene is possibly TRBD1 (6 bases). This CDR3 has 16 residues. Germline assignment: CDR1 SGHTA and CDR2 FQGNSA. The V gene lost 5 bases and the J gene lost 3 bases, with 17 bases spanning the gap. The CDR3 sequence is CASSPIGPGVYNEQFF. DNA of the CDR3: TGTGCCAGCAGCCCCATAGGCCCAGGGGTCTACAATGAGCAGTTCTTC.

The J gene is TRBJ2-3, the V gene TRBV4-3; D unclear. The CDR3 sequence is 15 residues long. CDR1 and CDR2 from the germline V gene are LGHNA and YSLEER. V was pared by 1 base and J by 0 bases, with 8 bases between. The CDR3 sequence is CASSQGTPSTDTQYF. CDR3 bases: TGCGCCAGCAGCCAAGGGACCCCTAGCACAGATACGCAGTATTTT.

This chain uses TRBV19 with TRBJ1-3, with D possibly matching TRBD1 (5 bases). The CDR3 length is 15 residues. In germline, CDR1 is LNHDA, CDR2 SQIVND (reference sequence). Deletions cut 9 bases from V and 0 bases from J, with 15 bases between. The CDR3 here is CASSRDWDSGNTIYF. The CDR3 region has the DNA TGTGCCAGCAGCCGGGACTGGGACTCTGGAAACACCATATATTTT.

This clonotype turned up a few times. This chain uses TRBV6-1 with TRBJ2-7, with D perhaps matching TRBD2 (5 bases). V dropped 1 base and J dropped 3 bases, with 10 bases sitting between them. Germline V gives CDR1 MNHNS, CDR2 SASEGT. The CDR3 extends over 14 amino acids. CDR3 residues: CASSEGGPGYEQYV. For the CDR3, the DNA is TGTGCCAGCAGTGAAGGCGGGCCGGGCTACGAGCAGTACGTC.